This TCR beta chain was sequenced during a study of blood T cell repertoires in COVID-19. V was trimmed by 0 bases and J by 0 bases, leaving 9 bases between them. Per germline, CDR1 SGHTA and CDR2 FQGNSA. The CDR3 contains 17 residues. TCRdb's copy holds only in-frame clones and misses some; the assay was immunoSEQ multiplex PCR. Here the sample spans 200,000 to 250,000 clones, 84% being singletons. Material for sequencing was peripheral blood. This clonotype was sampled from a woman aged 80 or over with COVID-19, enrolled during active disease. The chain joins TRBV7-2 to TRBJ2-6; no reliable D call. CDR3 residues: CASSLALLFSGANVLTF. The DNA for the CDR3 is TGTGCCAGCAGCTTAGCGCTTCTATTCTCTGGGGCCAACGTCCTGACTTTC.